This TCR beta chain was obtained from a study of T cells after yellow fever vaccination. Turning to this clonotype: Antigen unknown.

Study-wide results and limits: The secondary T-cell response peaked on day 5, not day 15, but was weaker.

The germline CDR1 and CDR2 sequences are SGHAT and FQNNGV. V was trimmed by 5 bases and J by 3 bases, leaving 23 bases between them. CDR3 size: 17 residues. The authors made TCR cDNA by 5'RACE template switching, adding a universal primer site and UMIs. MiXCR, applied by TCRdb to the 5' RACE reads, yields one record per CDR3 protein. Here the sample spans hundreds of thousands of distinct CDR3 sequences, more than 9% being singletons. The chain couples TRBV11-2 to TRBJ2-7, with a possible D match to TRBD1 (6 bases). Sequenced material: PBMCs, taken on the day of the yellow fever booster vaccination. This clonotype was obtained from a man aged 30-40 years who received the YFV17D yellow fever vaccine. This CDR3 reads CASSGFQGRGIGYEQYF. DNA for the CDR3: TGTGCCAGCAGCGGATTCCAAGGCAGGGGAATAGGCTACGAGCAGTACTTC.